This T cell receptor beta chain came from a study of TIL therapy for anti-PD-1-resistant metastatic lung cancer. At the level of the study: Half of patients were current or former smokers. Tumors carried a median about 1.6 non-synonymous mutations per megabase.

The time point denotes: pre-treatment sample, taken before nivolumab and TIL therapy. The libraries were made with immunoSEQ v3. Clones were sequenced by immunoSEQ multiplex PCR, and TCRdb holds only the in-frame ones, with some missing. Of about 50,000 clones listed, 79% are singletons. Notes on this clone: Its antigen remains unidentified.

This CDR3 is built from 18 residues. The germline V gene has CDR1 MDHEN and CDR2 SYDVKM. V lost 2 bases to trimming and J lost 4 bases; unmatched junction nucleotides: 16. The study, taken as a whole, reports: After infusion, TIL clonotypes partly replaced peripheral T cells and declined over months. The cohort had more treatment-naive, never-smoker and oncogene-addicted patients than typical.

This sequence originates from a woman aged 25 to 80 with non-small cell lung cancer. Source: blood, taken at baseline. The V gene is TRBV28, the J gene TRBJ1-2, with 7 bases that match TRBD1. The CDR3 DNA reads TGTGCCAGCAGTTTAATTGCCCCTAGTGACAGGGCTGGCTATGGCTACACCTTC. Its protein product is CASSLIAPSDRAGYGYTF.